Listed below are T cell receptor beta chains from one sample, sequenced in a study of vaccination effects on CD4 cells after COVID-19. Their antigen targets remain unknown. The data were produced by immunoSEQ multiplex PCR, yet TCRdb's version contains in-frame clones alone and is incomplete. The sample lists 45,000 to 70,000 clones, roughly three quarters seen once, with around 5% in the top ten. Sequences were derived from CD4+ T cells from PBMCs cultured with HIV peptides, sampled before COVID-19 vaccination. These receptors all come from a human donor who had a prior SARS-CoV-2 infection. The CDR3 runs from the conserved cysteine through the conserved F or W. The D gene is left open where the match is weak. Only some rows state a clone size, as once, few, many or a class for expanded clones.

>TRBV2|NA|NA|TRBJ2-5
TGTGCCAGCATGGGCGGGACCTTGGAGACCCAGTACTTC
CASMGGTLETQYF
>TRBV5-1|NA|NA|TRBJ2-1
TGCGCCAGCAGCTTGGGACTAGATGAGCAGTTCTTC
CASSLGLDEQFF
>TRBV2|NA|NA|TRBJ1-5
TGTGCCAGCAGTGACTATCGGGTTGGCGTCAGCAATCAGCCCCAGCATTTT
CASSDYRVGVSNQPQHF
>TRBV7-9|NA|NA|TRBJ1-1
TGTGCCAGCAGCTTATTGGGCAGGGGTATTTCTCGTGAAGCTTTCTTT
CASSLLGRGISREAFF
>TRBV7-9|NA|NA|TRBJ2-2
TGTGCCAGCAGCCGGGACTCGAACACCGGGGAGCTGTTTTTT
CASSRDSNTGELFF
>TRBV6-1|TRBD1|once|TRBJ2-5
TGTGCCAGCAGTGCGGGGGACAGGGGGTTCCAAGAGACCCAGTACTTC
CASSAGDRGFQETQYF
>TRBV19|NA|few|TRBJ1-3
TGTGCCGGGAAGGACCGCCGCAGGGACTTCTCTGGAAACACCATATATTTT
CAGKDRRRDFSGNTIYF
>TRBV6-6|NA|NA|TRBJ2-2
TGTGCCAGCATTCGGGACCTACGAAACACCGGGGAGCTGTTTTTT
CASIRDLRNTGELFF
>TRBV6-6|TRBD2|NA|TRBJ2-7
TGTGCCAGCAGCCGACTAGCGGGATTCTACGAGCAGTACTTC
CASSRLAGFYEQYF
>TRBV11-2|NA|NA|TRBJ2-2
TGTGCCAGCATCCCCCCCTCAGGGTGGACCGGGGAGCTGTTTTTT
CASIPPSGWTGELFF
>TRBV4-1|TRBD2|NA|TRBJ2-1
TGCGCCAGCAGCCAAGGCCGACTAGCGGACTACAATGAGCAGTTCTTC
CASSQGRLADYNEQFF
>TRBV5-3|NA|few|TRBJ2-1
TGTGCCAGAAGCTCGTGGGAGGACCCCTACAATGAGCAGTTCTTC
CARSSWEDPYNEQFF
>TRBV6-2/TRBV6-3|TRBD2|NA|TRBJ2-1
TGTGCCAGCAGTTACGGCGGCGGGAGGGACGGCAATGAGCAGTTCTTC
CASSYGGGRDGNEQFF
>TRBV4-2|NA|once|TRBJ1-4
TGTGCCAGCAGCCAACCCTCGAGAGGTGAAAAACTGTTTTTT
CASSQPSRGEKLFF
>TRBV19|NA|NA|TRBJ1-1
TGTGCCAGTAGTACGACTTCAGTAAACACTGAAGCTTTCTTT
CASSTTSVNTEAFF
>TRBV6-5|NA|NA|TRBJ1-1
TGTGCCAGCAGTCTCACGAACCCGAGGGCTTTCTTT
CASSLTNPRAFF
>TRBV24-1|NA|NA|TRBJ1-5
TGTGCCACCAGTGGCAACCTTAGCAATCAGCCCCAGCATTTT
CATSGNLSNQPQHF
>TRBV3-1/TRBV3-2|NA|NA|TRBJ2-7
TGTGCCAGCAGCCAAGATCGCCACTCCTACGAGCAGTACTTC
CASSQDRHSYEQYF
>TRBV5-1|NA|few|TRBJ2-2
TGCGCCAGCAGCCCTGACAGGCCGAACACCGGGGAGCTGTTTTTT
CASSPDRPNTGELFF
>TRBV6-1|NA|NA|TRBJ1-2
TGTGCCAGCAGTGAAGGGGGGTCCGGCTACACCTTC
CASSEGGSGYTF
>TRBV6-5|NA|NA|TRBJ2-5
TGTGCCAGCGGCCAAGACCCTGAGACCCAGTACTTC
CASGQDPETQYF
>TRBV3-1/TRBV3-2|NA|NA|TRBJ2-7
TGTGCCAGCAGCCTAGACAGAAGCTCCTACGAGCAGTACTTC
CASSLDRSSYEQYF
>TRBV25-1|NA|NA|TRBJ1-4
TGTGCCAGCAGTGAATCGGACGGTAATGAAAAACTGTTTTTT
CASSESDGNEKLFF
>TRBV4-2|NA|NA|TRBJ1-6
TGTGCCAGCAGCCAAGTGGTAGGCTCAGGCGTCCATTCACCCCTCCACTTT
CASSQVVGSGVHSPLHF
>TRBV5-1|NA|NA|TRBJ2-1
TGCGCCAGCAGCCGGGTGGGGGGCTCGATCGCCCGACAGTTCTTC
CASSRVGGSIARQFF
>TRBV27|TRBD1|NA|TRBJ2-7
TGTGCCAGCAGTTTAAGCAGGGGGCGAAAGGGTACCTACGAGCAGTACTTC
CASSLSRGRKGTYEQYF
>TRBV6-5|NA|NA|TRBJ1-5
TGTGCCAGCAGTTACGGGAGGGCTGGTCAGCCCCAGCATTTT
CASSYGRAGQPQHF
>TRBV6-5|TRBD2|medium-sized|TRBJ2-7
TGTGCCAGCAGTCCCGTAGCGGGATTGCAGTACTTC
CASSPVAGLQYF
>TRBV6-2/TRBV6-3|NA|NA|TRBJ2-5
TGTGCCAGCAGTTATGAGGGGGCCCGGAAGAGGGAGGGGCGGGAGACCCAGTACTTC
CASSYEGARKREGRETQYF